This record covers a single T cell receptor beta chain. Different DNA sequences within this sample yield the same CDR3. Germline V gives CDR1 SQVTM, CDR2 ANQGSEA. V was clipped by 5 bases and J by 0 bases; unmatched bases: 4. The CDR3 totals 14 residues. This sample is part of a study of blood T cell repertoires in COVID-19. The method was immunoSEQ multiplex PCR; TCRdb's version includes in-frame clones alone and lacks a portion of them. The profile covers about 210,000 clones, with approximately 86% appearing a single time and just over 0.7% taken by the ten largest. The chain uses TRBV29-1 and TRBJ1-3; 7 nucleotides match TRBD1. Sequencing was carried out using peripheral blood. The clonotype comes from a man aged 35 to 55 with acute or convalescent COVID-19. As DNA, the CDR3 is TGCAGCGTTCGGGACAGTCTCTCTGGAAACACCATATATTTT. This codes for CSVRDSLSGNTIYF. The variable domain in full, completed from reference TRBV29-1 and TRBJ1-3, reads SAVISQKPSRDICQRGTSLTIQCQVDSQVTMMFWYRQQPGQSLTLIATANQGSEATYESGFVIDKFPISRPNLTFSTLTVSNMSPEDSSIYLCSVRDSLSGNTIYFGEGSWLTVV.